This paragraph reports one T cell receptor (beta chain). Germline CDR1 is LGHNA and CDR2 is YSLEER. The CDR3 covers 16 residues. V was pared by 0 bases and J by 4 bases, with 15 bases between. Thawed PBMCs were FACS-sorted into unstimulated CD4+CD25+CD127- regulatory T cells, CD4+CD25- non-regulatory cells, CD4 and CD8 cells. Using immunoSEQ multiplex PCR, the repertoire was profiled, and TCRdb retains in-frame clones only, with some absent. The sample lists 15,000 to 18,000 clones, approximately 92% occurring once. The data derive from a study of Tregs in tolerant kidney transplant recipients. Sample: CD8+ T cells from blood. The chain recombines TRBV4-3 with TRBJ1-1; weak D call: TRBD1 (6 bases). This sequence was found in a human donor in good health. CDR3 protein: CASSQDKTGRGTEAFF. The DNA for the CDR3 is TGCGCCAGCAGCCAAGACAAAACCGGCAGGGGCACTGAAGCTTTCTTT.